In this sample, the clone carrying this TCR beta chain turned up once. What it binds is unknown. The junction departs from germline at one end; a sequencing error may be responsible. This sample was included in a study of CD8 T cells in Susac syndrome. CDR1 is SEHNR, CDR2 FQNEAQ, per germline (reference sequence). The CDR3 runs to 14 residues. Healthy donors constituted the control group, matched for age and sex. TEMRA cells were FACS-enriched, unlike CD8+ and CD4+ T cells, which were negatively isolated. An amount of RNA that ranged from roughly 0.5 to 1 ug was reverse transcribed with random hexamers. The amplification used immunoSEQ multiplex PCR on TCR beta CDR3; it spanned 54 Vbeta and 13 Jbeta. Via MiXCR, TCRdb re-called the immunoSEQ multiplex PCR reads, giving one row per CDR3 protein. This table holds some 150,000 distinct CDR3 sequences, 94% found once. Study-level points and caveats: It was acknowledged in the study that its TCR sequencing and HLA analysis involved a relatively small number of individuals.

The V call is TRBV7-9, the J call TRBJ2-5; D possibly uses TRBD1 or TRBD2 (5 bases each). The clonotype comes from a human donor in good health. The sequenced material came from CD4+ T cells from PBMCs. CDR3 in amino acids: CASSLELEFGTQHF. DNA of the CDR3: TGTGCCAGCAGCTTAGAGTTGGAATTCGGGACCCAGCACTTC.